A selection of T cell receptor beta chains follows, all from one sample in a study of T-cell reconstitution after alpha-beta-depleted transplantation in children. TCRdb re-analysed the PCR reads in MiXCR, keeping a single row per CDR3 protein. The data hold about 470,000 distinct CDR3 sequences, with 43% observed a single time. Specimen: PBMCs, collected before TCRalphabeta/CD19-depleted stem cell transplant. Receptors were obtained from a girl aged 2 to 10 with aplastic anemia, due to receive a stem cell transplant. Each CDR3 is given with its conserved first and last residue. Not all rows give a size; the values are once, few, many and, for expanded clones, a class.

J gene | V gene | clone size | CDR3 protein
TRBJ2-5 | TRBV5-5 | - | CASSLASGLQETQYF
TRBJ2-3 | TRBV5-1 | - | CASSEGTLDTHYF
TRBJ1-1 | TRBV7-2 | - | CASSPRPGGTEAFF
TRBJ1-6 | TRBV5-1 | few | CASRATDSSPLHF
TRBJ2-1 | TRBV7-3 | - | CASSHEGSYNEQFF
TRBJ2-7 | TRBV28 | many | CASSSSGSGSYEQYF
TRBJ1-2 | TRBV19 | - | CASSWDPVYGYTF
TRBJ2-1 | TRBV7-2 | few | CASSLEGGRRNNEQFF
TRBJ2-1 | TRBV20-1 | - | CSAERGARINEQFF
TRBJ2-7 | TRBV25-1 | - | CASRGTSSYEQYF